This T cell receptor beta chain originates from a study of T cell changes during pregnancy in multiple sclerosis. This CDR3 spans 13 amino acids. Germline V CDR1 and CDR2: SGHDN, FVKESK. Trimming took off 3 bases at V and 2 bases at J, with 7 bases between the two ends. Produced via immunoSEQ multiplex PCR; TCRdb's table is partial and in-frame only. This table holds over 75,000 clones, roughly 92% found once. The table lists this clone with a count of one. The material was peripheral blood, obtained in the first trimester of pregnancy. The receptor was derived from a female donor with multiple sclerosis, enrolled in a pregnancy study. J is TRBJ2-5 and V is TRBV14; no reliable D call. The CDR3: CASSHLQQETQYF. The CDR3 DNA is TGTGCCAGCAGCCACCTACAGCAAGAGACCCAGTACTTC.